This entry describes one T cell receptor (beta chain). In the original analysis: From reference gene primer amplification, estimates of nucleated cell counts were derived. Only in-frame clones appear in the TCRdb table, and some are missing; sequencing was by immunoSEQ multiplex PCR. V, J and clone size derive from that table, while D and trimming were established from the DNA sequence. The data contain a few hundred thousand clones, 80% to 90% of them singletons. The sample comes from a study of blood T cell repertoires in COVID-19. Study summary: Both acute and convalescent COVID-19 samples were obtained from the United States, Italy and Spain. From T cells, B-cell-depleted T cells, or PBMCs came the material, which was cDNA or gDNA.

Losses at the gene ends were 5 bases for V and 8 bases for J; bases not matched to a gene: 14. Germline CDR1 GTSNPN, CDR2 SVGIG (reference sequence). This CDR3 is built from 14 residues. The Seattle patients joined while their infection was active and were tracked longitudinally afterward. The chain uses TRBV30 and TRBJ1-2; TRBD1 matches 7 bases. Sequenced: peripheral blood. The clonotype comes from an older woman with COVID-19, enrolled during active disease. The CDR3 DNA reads TGTGCCTGGGATTGGACAGGACCCCATGGGGGCTACACCTTC. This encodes CAWDWTGPHGGYTF.